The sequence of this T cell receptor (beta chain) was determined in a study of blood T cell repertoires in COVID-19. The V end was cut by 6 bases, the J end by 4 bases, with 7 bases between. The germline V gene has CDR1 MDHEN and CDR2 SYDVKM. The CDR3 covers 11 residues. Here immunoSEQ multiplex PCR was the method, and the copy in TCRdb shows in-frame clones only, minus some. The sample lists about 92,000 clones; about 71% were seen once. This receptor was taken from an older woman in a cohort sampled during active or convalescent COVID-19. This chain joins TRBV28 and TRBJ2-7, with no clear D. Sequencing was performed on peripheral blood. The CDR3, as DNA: TGTGCCAGCAGAACGCGGTACGAGCAGTACTTC. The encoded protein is CASRTRYEQYF.